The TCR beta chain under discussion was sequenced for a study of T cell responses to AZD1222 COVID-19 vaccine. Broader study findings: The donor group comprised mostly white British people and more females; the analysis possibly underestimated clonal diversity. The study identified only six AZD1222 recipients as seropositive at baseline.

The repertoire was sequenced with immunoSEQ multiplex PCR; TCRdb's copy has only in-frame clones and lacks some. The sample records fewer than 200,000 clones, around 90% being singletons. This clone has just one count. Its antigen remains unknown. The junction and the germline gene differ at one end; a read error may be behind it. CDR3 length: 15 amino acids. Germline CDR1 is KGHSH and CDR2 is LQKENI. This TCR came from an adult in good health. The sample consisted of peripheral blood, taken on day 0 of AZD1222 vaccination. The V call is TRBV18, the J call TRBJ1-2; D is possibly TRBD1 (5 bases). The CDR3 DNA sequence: TGTGCCAGCTCCCCACTACCCGGGGCAAACTATGGCTACACCTTC. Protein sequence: CASSPLPGANYGYTF.